The 4 T cell receptor beta chains below come from one sample, sequenced in a study of CD8+CD57+ T cells in acquired aplastic anemia. Sequencing involved patients with CD8+CD57+ cell expansion previously shown by flow cytometry. Profiling that covered TCR beta VDJ and CDR3 relied on genomic DNA as its template. One entry per CDR3 protein results from TCRdb running MiXCR on the reads. The sample has more than 150,000 distinct CDR3 sequences, nearly 50% seen once. The specimen sequenced was sorted CD4+, CD8+, or CD8+CD57+ T cells (not recorded which) from PBMCs. Receptors originate from a human donor with aplastic anemia.

The chain carries TRBV24-1 and TRBJ2-7; D remains unclear. The CDR3 runs 11 residues. Looked up from germline, CDR1 is KGHDR and CDR2 is SFDVKD. Trimming took 5 bases from V and 7 from J, leaving 8 bases between them. This CDR3 is CATSGAPEQYF. The DNA of the CDR3 is TGTGCCACCAGTGGGGCCCCAGAGCAGTACTTC.

At least ten counts were recorded for this clonotype. This chain connects TRBV20-1 to TRBJ2-1; 7 bases match TRBD2. The CDR3 runs to 13 residues. Germline CDR1 reads DFQATT; CDR2 reads SNEGSKA (reference sequence). V shed 1 base and J 13 bases; nucleotides not matched to a gene: 10. In DNA, the CDR3 is TGCAGTGCTAGAGTAGAAGCTAGCGGCCCACAGTTCTTC. Its translation is CSARVEASGPQFF.

This rearrangement joins TRBV29-1 to TRBJ2-1, with D hard to call. The CDR3 is 13 residues long. The V and J ends lost 3 bases and 6 bases respectively, with 12 bases between them. From germline, CDR1 is SQVTM and CDR2 ANQGSEA. CDR3 in DNA: TGCAGCGTTGACCGGGCGCCGGGCAATGAGCAGTTCTTC. Protein sequence: CSVDRAPGNEQFF.

To note about this clonotype: Relative to the germline gene, one junction end is altered; a read error may explain this. The chain couples TRBV20-1 to TRBJ2-7; unclear D gene. The CDR3 extends over 14 amino acids. Germline CDR1 DFQATT, CDR2 SNEGSKA (reference sequence). As DNA, the CDR3 is TGCAGTGCCAGAGAGGACCGTCAGCTCTACGAGCAGTACTTC. Its protein product is CSAREDRQLYEQYF.